These 20 T cell receptor beta chains originate from one sample sequenced in a study of cytomegalovirus exposure and HLA in healthy donors (dated by TCRdb to 2016 to 2017). The protocol used for the library was the immunoSEQ multiplex PCR assay. The multiplex PCR relied on a mix of 60 forward primers for TCR Vbeta segments and 13 reverse primers for TCR Jbeta segments. As stored in TCRdb, this immuneACCESS dataset retains in-frame rearrangements with V and J assigned. A fraction of the clones does not appear; measured against another copy, unresolved V genes explain less than half of the discrepancy, and the remainder lacks a known reason. The table for this sample lists some 130,000 clones. Roughly 1.5% of the sample belongs to the ten largest clones. What was sequenced was PBMCs. The receptors derive from a woman in her forties in good health and CMV-seronegative.

V usage is TRBV5-1 and J usage is TRBJ1-6; 9 bases align to TRBD1. CDR1 is SGHRS and CDR2 is YFSETQ in the germline V gene. CDR3 length: 14 amino acids. With 4 bases clipped from V and 7 bases from J, the junction kept 3 bases outside the gene matches. The CDR3 reads CASSRTGENSPLHF. The CDR3 DNA reads TGCGCCAGCAGCCGGACAGGGGAAAATTCACCCCTCCACTTT. Full variable domain (rest looked up from reference TRBV5-1 and TRBJ1-6): KAGVTQTPRYLIKTRGQQVTLSCSPISGHRSVSWYQQTPGQGLQFLFEYFSETQRNKGNFPGRFSGRQFSNSRSEMNVSTLELGDSALYLCASSRTGENSPLHFGNGTRLTVT.

The chain links TRBV5-1 to TRBJ2-7, with 8 bases fitting TRBD1. Germline CDR1 SGHRS, CDR2 YFSETQ. The V gene end was trimmed by 4 bases and the J gene end by 6 bases; junction bases not matched to a gene: 6. The CDR3 runs to 13 residues. The CDR3 bases are TGCGCCAGCAGCGGCAGGGGGCCCTCCGAGCAGTACTTC. This gives the protein CASSGRGPSEQYF.

This chain uses TRBV28 with TRBJ2-7; D is perhaps TRBD2 (6 bases). In germline, CDR1 is MDHEN, CDR2 SYDVKM. The CDR3 spans 13 residues. V shed 8 bases and J shed 4 bases, with 15 bases lying between them. The CDR3: CASALRGSYEQYF. CDR3 bases: TGTGCCAGCGCTTTGCGGGGCTCGTACGAGCAGTACTTC.

This rearrangement joins TRBV5-1 to TRBJ2-2; D is ambiguous. Trimming took off 4 bases at V and 6 bases at J, with 7 bases between the two ends. The CDR3 runs to 12 residues. Germline V gives CDR1 SGHRS, CDR2 YFSETQ. CDR3 loop: CASSLTAGELFF. The DNA for the CDR3 is TGCGCCAGCAGCCTTACGGCCGGGGAGCTGTTTTTT.

The rearrangement joins TRBV5-6 to TRBJ2-3; 7 bases are shared with TRBD1. The CDR3 covers 12 residues. Germline V lookup: CDR1 SGHDT, CDR2 YYEEEE. V lost 4 bases and J lost 9; bases outside the gene matches: 5. CDR3 protein: CASSEGQLTQYF. The CDR3, as DNA: TGTGCCAGCAGCGAGGGACAGTTAACGCAGTATTTT.

J is TRBJ2-1 and V is TRBV5-1; 7 nucleotides agree with TRBD1. This CDR3 has 13 residues. In germline, CDR1 is SGHRS, CDR2 YFSETQ. Trimming removed 4 bases from V and 6 bases from J; junction bases left unmatched: 4. CDR3 in DNA: TGCGCCAGCAGCGACAGGGTGCGCAATGAGCAGTTCTTC. Protein sequence: CASSDRVRNEQFF.

The rearrangement joins TRBV18 to TRBJ2-2; no reliable D call. The germline V gene has CDR1 KGHSH and CDR2 LQKENI. The CDR3 has 15 amino acids. V was shortened by 6 bases and J by 0 bases, with 11 bases between the two germline ends. The CDR3 nucleotides are TGTGCCAGCTCGGGCAGGTCAGCGAACACCGGGGAGCTGTTTTTT. Translating it yields CASSGRSANTGELFF.

This rearrangement joins TRBV18 to TRBJ1-1; D unclear. Between the trimmed V and J ends, which lost 6 bases and 0 bases, there was a span of 11 bases. CDR3 size: 14 residues. CDR1 and CDR2 from the germline V gene are KGHSH and LQKENI. The CDR3 region is CASSLNRVNTEAFF. The CDR3 nucleotides are TGTGCCAGCTCGCTCAACCGGGTGAACACTGAAGCTTTCTTT.

This sequence joins TRBV2 and TRBJ1-5, with TRBD1 identical over 7 bases. V lost 6 bases and J lost 6; bases outside the gene matches: 8. The CDR3 runs 14 residues. The germline V gene encodes CDR1 SNHLY and CDR2 FYNNEI. CDR3: CASRKGGAGQPQHF. The DNA for the CDR3 is TGTGCCAGCAGGAAAGGGGGCGCTGGTCAGCCCCAGCATTTT.

CDR3 DNA sequence: TGTGCCAGCAGTTTCCGCGGGACTAGCGGGGTACCCTACGAGCAGTACGTC. Its translation is CASSFRGTSGVPYEQYV. The rearrangement joins TRBV27 to TRBJ2-7, with 13 bases fitting TRBD2. CDR3 length equals 17 residues. CDR1 is MNHEY, CDR2 SMNVEV, per germline (reference sequence). Trimming removed 3 bases from V and 2 bases from J; junction bases left unmatched: 7.

The chain recombines TRBV7-3 with TRBJ2-3; no clear D. Trimming removed 1 base from V and 4 bases from J, with 6 bases in between. Looked up from germline, CDR1 is SGHTA and CDR2 is FQGTGA. The length of the CDR3 is 13 residues. The CDR3 sequence is CASSLIAADTQYF. The CDR3 nucleotides are TGTGCCAGCAGCTTAATTGCAGCAGATACGCAGTATTTT. Full variable domain (outside the CDR3, taken from reference TRBV7-3 and TRBJ2-3): GAGVSQTPSNKVTEKGKYVELRCDPISGHTALYWYRQSLGQGPEFLIYFQGTGAADDSGLPNDRFFAVRPEGSVSTLKIQRTERGDSAVYLCASSLIAADTQYFGPGTRLTVL.

About this clone itself: An end of the junction does not agree with germline; a read error may underlie this. In DNA form, the CDR3 reads TGTGCTAGCAGCCGGAACCCTAGCGGGGGGGCCGGCGAGACCCAGTACTTC. Its protein product is CASSRNPSGGAGETQYF. The V and J genes are TRBV7-7 and TRBJ2-5; 12 bases map to TRBD2. Germline-derived CDR1 and CDR2 are SSHAT and FNYEAQ (reference sequence). This CDR3 is 17 amino acids long.

This rearrangement joins TRBV7-9 to TRBJ2-2; TRBD2 might be the D (7 bases). Germline lookup yields CDR1 SEHNR and CDR2 FQNEAQ (reference sequence). The V and J ends lost 1 base and 0 bases respectively, with 15 bases between them. The CDR3 is made up of 18 amino acids. CDR3 sequence reads: CASSLGRGGGTNTGELFF. The CDR3, as DNA: TGTGCCAGCAGCTTAGGAAGGGGAGGGGGAACGAACACCGGGGAGCTGTTTTTT.

The V call is TRBV6-7, the J call TRBJ2-3; tentatively, D is TRBD2 (7 bases). TRBV6-7 is recorded as an ORF, its role being uncertain. Trimming stripped 2 bases from V and 0 bases from J, with 21 bases between. The CDR3 covers 19 residues. As DNA, the CDR3 is TGTGCCAGCAGTTACCTCCACAGCGTAAGGGGGGGTAGCACAGATACGCAGTATTTT. Its translation is CASSYLHSVRGGSTDTQYF.

The gene calls are TRBV2 and TRBJ1-5; the D is unclear. V was shortened by 5 bases and J by 11 bases, with 10 bases between the two germline ends. The CDR3 totals 11 residues. Germline values: CDR1 SNHLY, CDR2 FYNNEI. In DNA, the CDR3 is TGTGCCAGCAGTACGGACTGGGCCCAGCATTTT. Its translation is CASSTDWAQHF.

The chain joins TRBV5-1 to TRBJ1-4; D unresolved. V lost 5 bases and J lost 8, with 19 bases in between. The V gene's germline CDR1 is SGHRS and CDR2 YFSETQ. The CDR3 length is 15 residues. In DNA form, the CDR3 reads TGCGCCAGCAGTCCTCTAGGAGACGAACTAGAAAAACTGTTTTTT. Its translation is CASSPLGDELEKLFF.

The chain combines TRBV7-2 with TRBJ1-5; TRBD1 is a possible D gene (5 bases). Germline V gives CDR1 SGHTA, CDR2 FQGNSA. Between the trimmed V and J ends, which lost 1 base and 2 bases, there was a span of 9 bases. This CDR3 spans 15 amino acids. This chain's CDR3 is CASSLGAGGNQPQHF. DNA of the CDR3: TGTGCCAGCAGCTTAGGGGCGGGGGGCAATCAGCCCCAGCATTTT.

The chain employs TRBV25-1 and TRBJ2-1; perhaps TRBD2 as D (6 bases). Trimming shortened V by 4 bases and J by 8 bases, and 18 bases separated the two germline ends. The CDR3 loop spans 15 amino acids. Per germline, CDR1 MGHDK and CDR2 SYGVNS. The CDR3 DNA reads as TGTGCCAGCAGTGCCCCGGGACTCGGCCAGGATGAGCAGTTCTTC. It codes for CASSAPGLGQDEQFF. Complete variable domain (other parts from reference TRBV25-1 and TRBJ2-1): EADIYQTPRYLVIGTGKKITLECSQTMGHDKMYWYQQDPGMELHLIHYSYGVNSTEKGDLSSESTVSRIRTEHFPLTLESARPSHTSQYLCASSAPGLGQDEQFFGPGTRLTVL.

The chain has TRBV5-1 and TRBJ1-4; TRBD1 aligns across 7 bases. Per the germline V gene, CDR1 is SGHRS and CDR2 is YFSETQ. V dropped 3 bases and J dropped 4; count of bases not matched to a gene: 9. This CDR3 contains 16 residues. The CDR3 loop reads CASSSRGQGGNEKLFF. CDR3 in DNA: TGCGCCAGCAGCTCTCGTGGGCAGGGGGGTAATGAAAAACTGTTTTTT. The variable domain in full, completed from reference TRBV5-1 and TRBJ1-4, reads KAGVTQTPRYLIKTRGQQVTLSCSPISGHRSVSWYQQTPGQGLQFLFEYFSETQRNKGNFPGRFSGRQFSNSRSEMNVSTLELGDSALYLCASSSRGQGGNEKLFFGSGTQLSVL.

This chain connects TRBV6-1 to TRBJ1-1; 7 nucleotides match TRBD1. The CDR3 is made up of 16 amino acids. Trimming took 4 bases from V and 1 from J; bases not matched to a gene: 9. CDR1 and CDR2 from the germline V gene are MNHNS and SASEGT. CDR3 residues: CASSAIRGGANTEAFF. The CDR3 bases are TGTGCCAGCAGTGCAATTAGAGGGGGCGCGAACACTGAAGCTTTCTTT.